The rows below give T cell receptor beta chains drawn from one sample of a study of vaccination and CD4 T cells after COVID-19. Using its own MiXCR run on the PCR reads, TCRdb lists one record per CDR3 protein. This table has 15,000 or so distinct CDR3 sequences, 53% appearing once. For these TCRs, the target antigens are not known. Sequencing was done on a sample of CD4+ T cells from blood, cultured in vitro. These receptors all stem from a human donor who had recovered from COVID-19. Both conserved end residues are part of each CDR3. D genes are given only for firm matches. Clone size is given for some rows only: seen once, a few or many times, or a class if the clone is expanded.

j_gene,v_gene,d_gene,abundance,CDR3aa,CDR3nt
TRBJ1-2,TRBV19,.,few,CASINPGKGKYGYTF,TGTGCCAGTATTAATCCAGGGAAGGGAAAGTATGGCTACACCTTC
TRBJ2-1,TRBV20-1,.,.,CSARDPYDYNEQFF,TGCAGTGCTAGAGACCCTTACGACTACAATGAGCAGTTCTTC
TRBJ2-5,TRBV11-3,TRBD2,.,CASSRTGGVGETQYF,TGTGCCAGCAGCCGAACGGGGGGGGTCGGCGAGACCCAGTACTTC
TRBJ2-2,TRBV20-1,.,few,CSARDRRLDLSGELFF,TGCAGTGCTAGAGATCGTAGACTAGACCTTTCCGGGGAGCTGTTTTTT
TRBJ1-1,TRBV7-9,.,.,CASSLQGRNTEAFF,TGTGCCAGCAGCCTACAGGGTCGGAACACTGAAGCTTTCTTT
TRBJ2-7,TRBV6-5,.,.,CASSYPQGQQYF,TGTGCCAGCAGTTACCCGCAGGGCCAGCAGTACTTC
TRBJ2-7,TRBV6-1,.,.,CASSPQRRVEQYF,TGTGCCAGCAGCCCACAGCGCAGGGTCGAGCAGTACTTC
TRBJ2-3,TRBV7-6,.,.,CASSSPLAADTQYF,TGTGCCAGCAGCTCACCCTTGGCGGCAGATACGCAGTATTTT
TRBJ2-3,TRBV19,TRBD2,.,CASSTLSGSADTQYF,TGTGCCAGTAGTACTCTTAGCGGGTCCGCAGATACGCAGTATTTT
TRBJ2-3,TRBV5-4,.,.,CASSLDSGFTDTQYF,TGTGCCAGCAGCTTGGATTCGGGTTTCACAGATACGCAGTATTTT
TRBJ1-2,TRBV6-1,TRBD1,.,CASSPDRDVGGYTF,TGTGCCAGCAGTCCCGACAGGGATGTGGGTGGCTACACCTTC
TRBJ1-6,TRBV7-6,.,medium-sized,CASSLARRGGYSPLHF,TGTGCCAGCAGCTTAGCGAGGCGGGGCGGGTATTCACCCCTCCACTTT
TRBJ1-6,TRBV20-1,.,few,CSARDSADSPLHF,TGCAGTGCCAGAGACAGCGCAGATTCACCCCTCCACTTT
TRBJ2-7,TRBV14,.,.,CASSQDLEQYF,TGTGCCAGCAGCCAAGATTTAGAGCAGTACTTC
TRBJ2-1,TRBV20-1,.,.,CSAPDSHPSSYNEQFF,TGCAGTGCCCCGGACAGCCATCCTAGCTCCTACAATGAGCAGTTCTTC
TRBJ1-1,TRBV7-6,.,few,CASSKTANTEAFF,TGTGCCAGCAGCAAAACAGCGAACACTGAAGCTTTCTTT
TRBJ2-7,TRBV4-3,TRBD1,.,CASSQGAQGYEQYF,TGCGCCAGCAGTCAGGGGGCCCAGGGGTACGAGCAGTACTTC
TRBJ2-7,TRBV20-1,TRBD2,few,CSAGSGLAIVDEQYF,TGCAGTGCTGGCTCGGGACTAGCAATCGTGGACGAGCAGTACTTC
TRBJ2-7,TRBV7-2,.,few,CASSLGRGYEQYF,TGTGCCAGCAGCTTAGGGAGGGGCTACGAGCAGTACTTC
TRBJ2-1,TRBV5-4,TRBD1,once,CASSFGLDRNSYNEQFF,TGTGCCAGCAGCTTCGGCCTGGACAGGAACTCCTACAATGAGCAGTTCTTC
TRBJ1-3,TRBV20-1,.,few,CSAREGARNTIYF,TGCAGTGCTAGAGAGGGGGCCCGAAACACCATATATTTT
TRBJ2-7,TRBV6-2/TRBV6-3,.,.,CVSRQSGGYEQYF,TGTGTCAGTCGTCAGAGTGGGGGCTACGAGCAGTACTTC
TRBJ2-7,TRBV23-1,TRBD2,.,CASSRGRIDEQYF,TGCGCCAGCAGTCGCGGGAGAATCGACGAGCAGTACTTC
TRBJ2-1,TRBV20-1,TRBD2,.,CSARESAGTSGRGSSYNEQFF,TGCAGTGCTAGAGAATCTGCTGGGACTAGCGGGAGGGGGAGCTCCTACAATGAGCAGTTCTTC